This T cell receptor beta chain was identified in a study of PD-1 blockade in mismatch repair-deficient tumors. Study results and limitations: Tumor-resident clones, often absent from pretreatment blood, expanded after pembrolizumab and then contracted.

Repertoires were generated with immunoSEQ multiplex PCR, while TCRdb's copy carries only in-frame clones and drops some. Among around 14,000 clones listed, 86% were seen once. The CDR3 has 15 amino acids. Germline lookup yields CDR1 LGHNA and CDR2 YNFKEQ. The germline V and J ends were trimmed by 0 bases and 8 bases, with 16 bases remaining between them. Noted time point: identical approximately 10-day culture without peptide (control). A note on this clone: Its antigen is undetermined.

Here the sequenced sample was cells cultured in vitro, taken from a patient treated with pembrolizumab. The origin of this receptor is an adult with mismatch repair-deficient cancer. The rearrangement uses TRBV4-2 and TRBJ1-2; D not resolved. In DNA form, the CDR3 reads TGTGCCAGCAGCCAAGATCGGGCCCCGGTAGGGGGCTACACCTTC. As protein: CASSQDRAPVGGYTF.